The next 19 T cell receptor beta chains were all read from a single sample in a study of T cell repertoires in cytomegalovirus infection. Via MiXCR, TCRdb re-called the reads, giving one row per CDR3 protein. The sample records roughly 500,000 distinct CDR3 sequences, roughly 12% being singletons. Sequenced input: PBMCs. The receptors shown here come from a human donor in good health (CMV status not recorded). Some clones in this sample may be carry-over from other donors' samples.

Ten or more counts support this clonotype. The gene calls are TRBV6-1 and TRBJ1-2; D not resolved. The CDR3 loop spans 13 amino acids. CDR1 MNHNS and CDR2 SASEGT come from the germline V gene. Trimming took 5 bases from V and 4 from J, leaving 11 bases between them. The CDR3: CASSLEWAYGYTF. The CDR3 DNA is TGTGCCAGCAGTTTGGAGTGGGCCTATGGCTACACCTTC.

This clonotype was found many times. V gene TRBV7-6 combines with J gene TRBJ2-7; D ambiguous. The germline V and J ends were trimmed by 5 bases and 6 bases, with 11 bases remaining between them. CDR1 SGHVS and CDR2 FNYEAQ come from the germline V gene. CDR3 length equals 12 residues. Written as DNA, the CDR3 is TGTGCCAGCAGCCAAACTTCCGGCGAGCAGTACTTC. The encoded protein is CASSQTSGEQYF. The variable domain in full, with the rest retrieved from reference TRBV7-6 and TRBJ2-7, is GAGVSQSPRYKVTKRGQDVALRCDPISGHVSLYWYRQALGQGPEFLTYFNYEAQQDKSGLPNDRFSAERPEGSISTLTIQRTEQRDSAMYRCASSQTSGEQYFGPGTRLTVT.

This clonotype occurred many times. V and J are TRBV7-9 and TRBJ1-2; no reliable D call. Germline-derived CDR1 and CDR2 are SEHNR and FQNEAQ (reference sequence). The CDR3 loop spans 16 amino acids. Deletions cut 5 bases from V and 2 bases from J, with 18 bases between. The DNA of the CDR3 is TGTGCCAGCAGCCCCGACGTTACGAAGATCAACTATGGCTACACCTTC. Residues: CASSPDVTKINYGYTF.

This clonotype was counted at least ten times. The chain recombines TRBV7-2 with TRBJ2-2, with D perhaps TRBD1 (5 bases). V shed 5 bases and J shed 6 bases, with 19 bases lying between them. CDR3 length: 16 residues. CDR1 and CDR2 from the germline V gene are SGHTA and FQGNSA. CDR3 in amino acids: CASSRDSLLPPGELFF. As DNA, the CDR3 is TGTGCCAGCAGCCGTGACAGTTTACTCCCTCCCGGGGAGCTGTTTTTT.

This clonotype was counted at least ten times. The chain carries TRBV7-7 and TRBJ1-5, with D tentatively TRBD1 (5 bases). Trimming cost V 1 base and J 6 bases, with 19 bases left between them. Germline CDR1 SSHAT, CDR2 FNYEAQ (reference sequence). The CDR3 covers 17 residues. CDR3 amino acids: CASSLDRSTYGGQPQHF. CDR3 coding DNA: TGTGCCAGCAGCTTAGATAGATCGACCTACGGGGGTCAGCCCCAGCATTTT.

This clonotype occurred many times. The genes are TRBV11-2 and TRBJ1-4, with 7 bases fitting TRBD1. Trimming took 5 bases from V and 2 from J; bases not matched to a gene: 11. The CDR3 is made up of 17 amino acids. Germline values: CDR1 SGHAT, CDR2 FQNNGV. DNA for the CDR3: TGTGCCAGCAGCATCCGAGCAGGGGGGGCGACTAATGAAAAACTGTTTTTT. It codes for CASSIRAGGATNEKLFF.

The table lists this clonotype with a few counts. V and J are TRBV12-3 or TRBV12-4 and TRBJ1-1; 7 bases are a match to TRBD1. With V trimmed by 6 bases and J by 7 bases, 8 bases remained unmatched. The CDR3 is made up of 13 amino acids. In DNA, the CDR3 is TGTGCCAGCAGCGGGACAGTAAGGGGTGAAGCTTTCTTT. This codes for CASSGTVRGEAFF.

The chain recombines TRBV5-1 with TRBJ1-3, with D uncertain. The CDR3 length is 17 residues. V gave up 1 base and J gave up 0 bases, with 14 bases separating them. In germline, CDR1 is SGHRS, CDR2 YFSETQ. CDR3 region: CASSLWEVARSGNTIYF. The CDR3 DNA is TGCGCCAGCAGCTTGTGGGAGGTCGCGCGCTCTGGAAACACCATATATTTT.

As regards this clonotype: Being one base from a much bigger clone, this may be a read error. The chain recombines TRBV7-8 with TRBJ2-7; D not resolved. Germline CDR1 SGHVS, CDR2 FQNEAQ. The CDR3 contains 14 residues. The CDR3 loop reads CASSLALGMYEPYF. The CDR3, as DNA: TGTGCCAGCAGCTTAGCATTGGGGATGTACGAGCCGTACTTC.

In this sample, this clonotype turned up many times. This chain connects TRBV11-3 to TRBJ2-5, with 9 bases identical to TRBD1. Germline V CDR1 and CDR2: SGHNT, YENEEA. This CDR3 is built from 15 residues. The junction had 5 bases not matched to a gene; V was cut back by 1 base and J by 5 bases. The CDR3 DNA sequence: TGTGCCAGCAGCTTAGTCACAGGGGGCTGGGAGACCCAGTACTTC. It yields the protein CASSLVTGGWETQYF.

V usage is TRBV2 and J usage is TRBJ2-2; D is possibly TRBD1 or TRBD2 (6 bases each). The length of the CDR3 is 13 residues. Trimming removed 5 bases from V and 8 bases from J, with 12 bases in between. From germline, CDR1 is SNHLY and CDR2 FYNNEI. CDR3: CASSKGGKGELFF. The CDR3, as DNA: TGTGCCAGCAGTAAAGGGGGGAAAGGGGAGCTGTTTTTT.

V gene TRBV29-1 combines with J gene TRBJ1-3; D gene unclear. Germline values: CDR1 SQVTM, CDR2 ANQGSEA. The CDR3 spans 15 residues. The V gene lost 6 bases and the J gene lost 0 bases, with 15 bases spanning the gap. CDR3 sequence (DNA): TGCAGCGTCCTCACTGTGGGCAGCTCTGGAAACACCATATATTTT. Translated: CSVLTVGSSGNTIYF.

The genes are TRBV5-1 and TRBJ2-2; no definite D call. The CDR3 runs 13 residues. The germline V gene encodes CDR1 SGHRS and CDR2 YFSETQ. Trimming took 0 bases from V and 9 from J, leaving 9 bases between them. Here the CDR3 DNA reads TGCGCCAGCAGCTTGGAGGCCAGTAGGGAGCTGTTTTTT. Residues: CASSLEASRELFF.

This clonotype was observed at least ten times. The genes are TRBV19 and TRBJ1-2; D is perhaps TRBD1 (5 bases). The V gene's germline CDR1 is LNHDA and CDR2 SQIVND (reference sequence). V lost 3 bases, J lost 4 bases, and 12 bases lay in between. There are 14 residues in the CDR3. The CDR3 loop is CASSMTTVSYGYTF. DNA of the CDR3: TGTGCCAGTAGTATGACGACAGTTTCCTATGGCTACACCTTC.

This clonotype was observed many times. The chain recombines TRBV7-3 with TRBJ1-2; D might be TRBD1 (5 bases). Germline lookup yields CDR1 SGHTA and CDR2 FQGTGA. The V gene lost 2 bases and the J gene lost 2 bases, with 12 bases spanning the gap. CDR3 length: 15 residues. The CDR3 DNA reads TGTGCCAGCAGCTTAGGGGGACCACTGAACTATGGCTACACCTTC. Translated, it gives CASSLGGPLNYGYTF. Full variable domain (outside the CDR3, taken from reference TRBV7-3 and TRBJ1-2): GAGVSQTPSNKVTEKGKYVELRCDPISGHTALYWYRQSLGQGPEFLIYFQGTGAADDSGLPNDRFFAVRPEGSVSTLKIQRTERGDSAVYLCASSLGGPLNYGYTFGSGTRLTVV.

This clonotype came up many times. The chain combines TRBV7-2 with TRBJ2-1; TRBD1 agrees at 7 bases. The V gene end was trimmed by 5 bases and the J gene end by 8 bases; junction bases not matched to a gene: 9. Germline CDR1 reads SGHTA; CDR2 reads FQGNSA. This CDR3 is built from 14 residues. The CDR3 spells CASSHSGGRDEQFF. Written as DNA, the CDR3 is TGTGCCAGCAGCCATTCAGGGGGACGCGATGAGCAGTTCTTC. The full variable domain, its missing parts supplied by reference TRBV7-2 and TRBJ2-1, is GAGVSQSPSNKVTEKGKDVELRCDPISGHTALYWYRQSLGQGLEFLIYFQGNSAPDKSGLPSDRFSAERTGGSVSTLTIQRTQQEDSAVYLCASSHSGGRDEQFFGPGTRLTVL.

This clonotype has a count of ten or more. The genes are TRBV19 and TRBJ2-2; 7 bases agree with TRBD2. V was clipped by 5 bases and J by 0 bases; unmatched bases: 9. The CDR3 spans 17 residues. From germline, CDR1 is LNHDA and CDR2 SQIVND (reference sequence). DNA of the CDR3: TGTGCCAGTAGTGCCGGACTAGGGGTGGCGAACACCGGGGAGCTGTTTTTT. It codes for CASSAGLGVANTGELFF. Using reference TRBV19 and TRBJ2-2 for the parts outside the CDR3, the full variable domain is DGGITQSPKYLFRKEGQNVTLSCEQNLNHDAMYWYRQDPGQGLRLIYYSQIVNDFQKGDIAEGYSVSREKKESFPLTVTSAQKNPTAFYLCASSAGLGVANTGELFFGEGSRLTVL.

This clonotype showed up many times. V and J are TRBV19 and TRBJ2-7; possibly TRBD1 or TRBD2 for D (5 bases each). Germline CDR1 reads LNHDA; CDR2 reads SQIVND (reference sequence). The V end was cut by 9 bases, the J end by 2 bases, with 11 bases between. This CDR3 is built from 12 residues. CDR3 in DNA: TGTGCCAGCGGGGACGCCACCTACGAGCAGTACTTC. This codes for CASGDATYEQYF.

The sample holds many counts of this clonotype. The rearrangement joins TRBV11-2 to TRBJ2-1; 10 nucleotides line up with TRBD2. Germline-derived CDR1 and CDR2 are SGHAT and FQNNGV. This CDR3 is built from 15 residues. V lost 7 bases and J lost 2; bases outside the gene matches: 5. This CDR3 is CASTISGRTYNEQFF. The CDR3 DNA sequence: TGTGCCAGCACCATTAGCGGGAGGACCTACAATGAGCAGTTCTTC.